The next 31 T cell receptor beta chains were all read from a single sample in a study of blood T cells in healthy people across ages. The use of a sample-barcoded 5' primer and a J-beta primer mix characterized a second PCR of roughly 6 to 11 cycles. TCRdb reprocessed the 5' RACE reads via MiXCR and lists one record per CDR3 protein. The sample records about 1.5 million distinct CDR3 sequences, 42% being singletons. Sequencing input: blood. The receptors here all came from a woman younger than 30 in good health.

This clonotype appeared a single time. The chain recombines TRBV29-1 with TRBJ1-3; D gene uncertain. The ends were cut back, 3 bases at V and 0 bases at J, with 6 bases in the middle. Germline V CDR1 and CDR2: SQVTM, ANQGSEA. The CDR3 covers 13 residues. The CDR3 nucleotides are TGCAGCGTTGACGTGCGCTCTGGAAACACCATATATTTT. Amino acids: CSVDVRSGNTIYF.

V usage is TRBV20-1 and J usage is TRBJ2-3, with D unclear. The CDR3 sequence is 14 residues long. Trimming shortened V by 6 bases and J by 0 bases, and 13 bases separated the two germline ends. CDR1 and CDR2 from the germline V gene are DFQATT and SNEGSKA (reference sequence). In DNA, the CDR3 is TGCAGTGCCCAAAGGGATCCAAGCACAGATACGCAGTATTTT. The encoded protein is CSAQRDPSTDTQYF.

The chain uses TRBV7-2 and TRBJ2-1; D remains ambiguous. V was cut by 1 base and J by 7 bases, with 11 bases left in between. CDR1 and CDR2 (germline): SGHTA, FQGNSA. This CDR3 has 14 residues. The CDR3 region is CASSLVRGGNEQFF. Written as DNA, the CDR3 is TGTGCCAGCAGCTTAGTACGCGGTGGGAATGAGCAGTTCTTC.

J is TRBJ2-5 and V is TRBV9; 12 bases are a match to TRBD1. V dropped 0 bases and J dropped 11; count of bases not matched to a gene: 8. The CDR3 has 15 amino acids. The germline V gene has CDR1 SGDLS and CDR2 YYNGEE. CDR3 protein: CASSVVGTGGDEQYF. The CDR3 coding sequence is TGTGCCAGCAGCGTAGTAGGGACAGGGGGCGATGAGCAGTACTTC.

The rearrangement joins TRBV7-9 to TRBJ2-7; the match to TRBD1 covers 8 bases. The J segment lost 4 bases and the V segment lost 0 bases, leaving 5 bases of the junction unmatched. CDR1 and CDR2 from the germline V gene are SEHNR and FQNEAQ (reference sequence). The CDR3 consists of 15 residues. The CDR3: CASSLASGGLYEQYF. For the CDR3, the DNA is TGTGCCAGCAGCTTAGCGTCAGGGGGCTTGTACGAGCAGTACTTC.

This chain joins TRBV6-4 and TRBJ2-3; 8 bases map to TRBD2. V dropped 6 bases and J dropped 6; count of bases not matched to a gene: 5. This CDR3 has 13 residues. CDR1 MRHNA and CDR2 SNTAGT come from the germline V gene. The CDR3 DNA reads TGTGCCAGCAGGGGACTAGTCGAGGATACGCAGTATTTT. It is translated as CASRGLVEDTQYF.

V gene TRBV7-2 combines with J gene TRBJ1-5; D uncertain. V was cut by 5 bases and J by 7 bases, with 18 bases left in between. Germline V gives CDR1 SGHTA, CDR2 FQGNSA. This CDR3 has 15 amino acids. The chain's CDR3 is CASSRSGQFMQPQHF. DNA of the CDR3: TGTGCCAGCAGCCGATCTGGCCAGTTCATGCAGCCCCAGCATTTT.

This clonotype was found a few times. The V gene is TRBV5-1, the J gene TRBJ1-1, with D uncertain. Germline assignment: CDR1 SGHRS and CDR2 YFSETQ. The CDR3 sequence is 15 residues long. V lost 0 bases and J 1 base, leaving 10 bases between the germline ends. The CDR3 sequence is CASSLVGRENTEAFF. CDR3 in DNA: TGCGCCAGCAGCTTGGTTGGCAGAGAGAACACTGAAGCTTTCTTT.

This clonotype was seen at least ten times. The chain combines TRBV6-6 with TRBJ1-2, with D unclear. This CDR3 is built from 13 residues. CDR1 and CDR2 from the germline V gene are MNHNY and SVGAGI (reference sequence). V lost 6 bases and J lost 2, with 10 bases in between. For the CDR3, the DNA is TGTGCCAGCAGGGACGGGATAAACTATGGCTACACCTTC. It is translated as CASRDGINYGYTF.

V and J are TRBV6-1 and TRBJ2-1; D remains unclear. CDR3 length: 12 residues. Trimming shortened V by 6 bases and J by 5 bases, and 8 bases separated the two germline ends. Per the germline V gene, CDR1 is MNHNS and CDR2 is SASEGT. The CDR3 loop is CASRSPNNEQFF. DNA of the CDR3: TGTGCCAGCAGGAGTCCCAACAATGAGCAGTTCTTC.

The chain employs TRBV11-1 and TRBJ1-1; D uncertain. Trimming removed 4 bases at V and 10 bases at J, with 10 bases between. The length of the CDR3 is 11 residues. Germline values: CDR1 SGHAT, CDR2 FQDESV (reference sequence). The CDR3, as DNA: TGTGCCAGCAGCTCCACATGGGGAGCTTTCTTT. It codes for CASSSTWGAFF.

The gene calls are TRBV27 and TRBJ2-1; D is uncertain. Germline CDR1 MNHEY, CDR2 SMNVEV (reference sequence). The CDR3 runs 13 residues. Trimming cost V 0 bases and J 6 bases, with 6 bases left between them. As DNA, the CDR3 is TGTGCCAGCAGTTTATCCCGGACCAATGAGCAGTTCTTC. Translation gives CASSLSRTNEQFF.

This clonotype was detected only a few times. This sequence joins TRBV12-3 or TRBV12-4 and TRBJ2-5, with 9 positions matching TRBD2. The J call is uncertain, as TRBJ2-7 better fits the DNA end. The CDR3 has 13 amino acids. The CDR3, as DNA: TGTGCCAGCAACGCGGGAGGGCCTGGCGAGCAGTACTTC. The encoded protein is CASNAGGPGEQYF.

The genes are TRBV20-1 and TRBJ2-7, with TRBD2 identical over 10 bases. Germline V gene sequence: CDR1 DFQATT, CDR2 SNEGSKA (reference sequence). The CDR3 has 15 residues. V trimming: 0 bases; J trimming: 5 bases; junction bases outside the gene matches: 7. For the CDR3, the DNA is TGCAGTGCTAGAGACGCGGCTAGCGGGAGCCACGAGCAGTACTTC. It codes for CSARDAASGSHEQYF.

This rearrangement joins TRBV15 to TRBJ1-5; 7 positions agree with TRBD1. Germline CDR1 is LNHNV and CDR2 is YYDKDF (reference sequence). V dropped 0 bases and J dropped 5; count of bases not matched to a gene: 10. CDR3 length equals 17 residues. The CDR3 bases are TGTGCCACCAGCAGAGAGATCCCCCGGGACAGATATCAGCCCCAGCATTTT. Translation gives CATSREIPRDRYQPQHF. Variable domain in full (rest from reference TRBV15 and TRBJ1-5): DAMVIQNPRYQVTQFGKPVTLSCSQTLNHNVMYWYQQKSSQAPKLLFHYYDKDFNNEADTPDNFQSRRPNTSFCFLDIRSPGLGDTAMYLCATSREIPRDRYQPQHFGDGTRLSIL.

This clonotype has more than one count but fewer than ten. CDR3 in amino acids: CSVEGAWGGNEQFF. The CDR3 DNA reads as TGCAGCGTTGAAGGGGCTTGGGGGGGCAATGAGCAGTTCTTC. The chain links TRBV29-1 to TRBJ2-1, with 7 positions matching TRBD2. Losses at the gene ends were 1 base for V and 6 bases for J; bases not matched to a gene: 6. The CDR3 totals 14 residues. Looked up from germline, CDR1 is SQVTM and CDR2 is ANQGSEA.

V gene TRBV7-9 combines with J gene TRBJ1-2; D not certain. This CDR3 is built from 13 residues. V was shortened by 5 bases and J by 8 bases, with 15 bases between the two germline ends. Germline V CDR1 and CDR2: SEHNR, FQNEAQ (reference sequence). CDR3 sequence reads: CASSPTLRRGYTF. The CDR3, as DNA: TGTGCCAGCAGCCCGACGCTCCGGCGCGGCTACACCTTC.

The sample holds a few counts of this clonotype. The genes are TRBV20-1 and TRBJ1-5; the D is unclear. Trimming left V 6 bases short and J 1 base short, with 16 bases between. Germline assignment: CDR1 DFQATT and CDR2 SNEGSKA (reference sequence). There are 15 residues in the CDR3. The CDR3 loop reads CSALKGVGSNQPQHF. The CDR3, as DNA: TGCAGTGCGCTAAAGGGTGTGGGGAGCAATCAGCCCCAGCATTTT.

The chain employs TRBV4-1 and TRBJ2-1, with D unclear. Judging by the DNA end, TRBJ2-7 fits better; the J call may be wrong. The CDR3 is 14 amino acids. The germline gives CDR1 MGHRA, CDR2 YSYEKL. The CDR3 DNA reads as TGCGCCAGCAGCCAGGTGCGAGACCTTAGGCCGCAGTACTTC. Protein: CASSQVRDLRPQYF.

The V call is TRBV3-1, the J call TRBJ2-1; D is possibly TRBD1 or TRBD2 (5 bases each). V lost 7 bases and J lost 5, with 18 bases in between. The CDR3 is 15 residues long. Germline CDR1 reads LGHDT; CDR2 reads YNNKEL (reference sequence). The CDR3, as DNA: TGTGCCAGCACTCGGGGAACAGGTACAAACAATGAGCAGTTCTTC. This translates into CASTRGTGTNNEQFF.

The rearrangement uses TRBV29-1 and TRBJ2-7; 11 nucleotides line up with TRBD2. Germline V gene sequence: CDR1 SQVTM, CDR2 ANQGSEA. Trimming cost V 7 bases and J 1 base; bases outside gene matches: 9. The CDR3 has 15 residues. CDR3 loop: CSESYGTSGSYEQYF. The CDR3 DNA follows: TGCAGCGAATCTTACGGGACTAGCGGATCCTACGAGCAGTACTTC.

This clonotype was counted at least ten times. The CDR3 DNA reads TGTGCCAGCAGCCAAGGTCCCGGTTACGAGCAGTACTTC. Its protein is CASSQGPGYEQYF. V gene TRBV3-1 combines with J gene TRBJ2-7; D is unclear. The CDR3 totals 13 residues. Germline CDR1 is LGHDT and CDR2 is YNNKEL (reference sequence). V was trimmed by 1 base and J by 4 bases, leaving 8 bases between them.

The CDR3 region is CASSADRSSGQYF. Here the CDR3 DNA reads TGTGCCAGCAGTGCGGACAGGTCGTCGGGGCAGTACTTC. The chain joins TRBV27 to TRBJ2-7, with 7 bases fitting TRBD1. CDR3 length equals 13 residues. The germline gives CDR1 MNHEY, CDR2 SMNVEV (reference sequence). V shed 5 bases and J 9 bases; nucleotides not matched to a gene: 10.

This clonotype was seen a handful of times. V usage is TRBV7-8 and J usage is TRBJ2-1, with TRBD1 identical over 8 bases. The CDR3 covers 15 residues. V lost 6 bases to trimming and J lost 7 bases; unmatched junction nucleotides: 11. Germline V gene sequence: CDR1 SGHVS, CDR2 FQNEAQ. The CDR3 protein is CASRTLGQGGNEQFF. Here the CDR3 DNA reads TGTGCCAGCAGAACCTTAGGACAGGGCGGGAATGAGCAGTTCTTC.

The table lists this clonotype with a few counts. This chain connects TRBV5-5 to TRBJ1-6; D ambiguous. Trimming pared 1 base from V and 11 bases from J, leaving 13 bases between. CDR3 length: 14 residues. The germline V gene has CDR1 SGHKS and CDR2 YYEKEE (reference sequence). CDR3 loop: CASSLSPLEPPLHF. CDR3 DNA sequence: TGTGCCAGCAGCTTGAGTCCCCTAGAGCCACCCCTCCACTTT. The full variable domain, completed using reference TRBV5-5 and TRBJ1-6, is DAGVTQSPTHLIKTRGQQVTLRCSPISGHKSVSWYQQVLGQGPQFIFQYYEKEERGRGNFPDRFSARQFPNYSSELNVNALLLGDSALYLCASSLSPLEPPLHFGNGTRLTVT.

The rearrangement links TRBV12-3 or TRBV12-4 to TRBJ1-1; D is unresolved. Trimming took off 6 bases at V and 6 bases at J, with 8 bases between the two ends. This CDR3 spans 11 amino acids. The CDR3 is CASSVHPEAFF. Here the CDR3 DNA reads TGTGCCAGCAGCGTGCACCCTGAAGCTTTCTTT.

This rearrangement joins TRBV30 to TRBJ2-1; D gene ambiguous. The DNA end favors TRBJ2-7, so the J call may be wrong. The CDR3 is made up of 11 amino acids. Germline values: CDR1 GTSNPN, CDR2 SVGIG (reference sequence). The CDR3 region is CAWDLYNEQYF. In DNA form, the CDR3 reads TGTGCCTGGGATTTATACAATGAGCAGTACTTC.

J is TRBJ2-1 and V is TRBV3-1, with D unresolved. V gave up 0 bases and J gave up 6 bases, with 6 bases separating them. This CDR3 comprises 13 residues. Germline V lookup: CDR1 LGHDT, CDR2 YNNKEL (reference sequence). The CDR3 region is CASSQDSINEQFF. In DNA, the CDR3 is TGTGCCAGCAGCCAAGACTCGATCAATGAGCAGTTCTTC.

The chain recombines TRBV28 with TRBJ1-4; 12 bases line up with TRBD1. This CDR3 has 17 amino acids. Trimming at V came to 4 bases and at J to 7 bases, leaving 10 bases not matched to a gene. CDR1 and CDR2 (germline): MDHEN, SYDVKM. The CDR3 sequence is CASSSPGTGGRGEKLFF. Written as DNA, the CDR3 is TGTGCCAGCAGTTCCCCCGGGACAGGGGGCAGAGGTGAAAAACTGTTTTTT.

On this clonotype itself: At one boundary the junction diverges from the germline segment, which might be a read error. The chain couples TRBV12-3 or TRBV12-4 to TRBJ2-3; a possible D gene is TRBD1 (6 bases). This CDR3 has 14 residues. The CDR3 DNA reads TGTGCCAGCAGGATACAGGGCCCGACAGATACGGAGTATTTT. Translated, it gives CASRIQGPTDTEYF.

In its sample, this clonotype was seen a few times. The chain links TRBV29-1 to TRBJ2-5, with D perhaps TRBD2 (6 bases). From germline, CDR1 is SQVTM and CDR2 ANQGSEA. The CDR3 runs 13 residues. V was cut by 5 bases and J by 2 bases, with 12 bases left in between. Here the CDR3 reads CSVPTGTQETQYF. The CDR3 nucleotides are TGCAGCGTTCCAACCGGGACTCAAGAGACCCAGTACTTC.